One and the same sample provided the 23 T cell receptor beta chains below, sequenced in a study of T cell repertoires in cytomegalovirus infection. TCRdb re-called the reads through MiXCR, storing one row per CDR3 protein. The sample holds 270,000 or so distinct CDR3 sequences, about 18% seen once. The sequencing sample was made of CD8+ T cells from PBMCs. These receptors were collected from a human donor in good health (CMV status not recorded). Some clones in this sample may be carry-over from other donors' samples.

This sequence joins TRBV7-8 and TRBJ2-1; no firm D call. V lost 4 bases and J lost 0, with 7 bases in between. Germline V gene lookup returns CDR1 SGHVS and CDR2 FQNEAQ. The CDR3 is 14 residues long. CDR3 sequence: CASSYLDSYNEQFF. The CDR3, as DNA: TGTGCCAGCAGCTACCTAGACTCCTACAATGAGCAGTTCTTC.

This chain links TRBV12-3 or TRBV12-4 with TRBJ2-5; TRBD1 matches at 10 bases. J gave up 4 bases and V 9 bases, and 8 bases lay outside the gene matches. The CDR3 spans 14 residues. CDR3 nucleotide sequence: TGTGCCAGTCAGACAGGGGGCCCGCTAGAGACCCAGTACTTC. This codes for CASQTGGPLETQYF.

The V gene is TRBV12-5, the J gene TRBJ2-1; no reliable D call. CDR1 and CDR2 from the germline V gene are LGHNT and FRNRAP. The CDR3 runs 13 residues. V lost 1 base to trimming and J lost 6 bases, with 7 bases between them. The CDR3 sequence: CASGLGSLNEQFF. As DNA, the CDR3 is TGTGCTAGTGGTTTGGGCAGCCTCAATGAGCAGTTCTTC.

This clonotype was recorded a few times. The V gene is TRBV29-1, the J gene TRBJ2-3; a possible D gene is TRBD1 (6 bases). CDR1 and CDR2 from the germline V gene are SQVTM and ANQGSEA. This CDR3 region has 16 residues. The germline V and J ends were trimmed by 3 bases and 1 base, with 17 bases remaining between them. CDR3 sequence reads: CSVDRTDSPGTDTQYF. DNA for the CDR3: TGCAGCGTTGACAGAACGGACAGCCCTGGCACAGATACGCAGTATTTT.

This clonotype was seen only a few times. V usage is TRBV14 and J usage is TRBJ1-1; 10 nucleotides align to TRBD1. The CDR3 runs to 17 residues. Germline V gives CDR1 SGHDN, CDR2 FVKESK. The trim removed 0 bases at V and 1 base at J, leaving 5 bases unmatched. CDR3 bases: TGTGCCAGCAGCCAAGATGACAGGGGGCTCTGGAACACTGAAGCTTTCTTT. Translating gives CASSQDDRGLWNTEAFF.

This clonotype came up a few times. The rearrangement links TRBV12-3 or TRBV12-4 to TRBJ2-7; TRBD1 matches 11 bases. This CDR3 is 14 amino acids long. The V and J ends lost 3 bases and 7 bases, in that order; junction bases with no gene match: 5. The CDR3 spells CASSFGTGGMEQYF. The CDR3 region has the DNA TGTGCCAGCAGTTTTGGGACAGGGGGTATGGAGCAGTACTTC.

V gene TRBV13 combines with J gene TRBJ1-1, with D possibly matching TRBD1 (5 bases). This CDR3 comprises 14 residues. Per the germline V gene, CDR1 is PRHDT and CDR2 is FYEKMQ (reference sequence). The V end lost 7 bases, the J end lost 6 bases, and 18 bases lay between the germline ends. The CDR3 DNA follows: TGTGCCAGCACCGGCGACAGAACGCGGGCTGAAGCTTTCTTT. Protein: CASTGDRTRAEAFF.

The CDR3 DNA sequence: TGCAGGGTAGCGGACTACAATGAGCAGTTCTTC. Translated, it gives CRVADYNEQFF. This rearrangement joins TRBV20-1 to TRBJ2-1, with a weak D call TRBD2 (6 bases). CDR3 size: 11 residues. Germline lookup yields CDR1 DFQATT and CDR2 SNEGSKA (reference sequence).

The sample holds many counts of this clonotype. The genes are TRBV28 and TRBJ1-5; D gene unclear. This CDR3 has 15 amino acids. Germline V gives CDR1 MDHEN, CDR2 SYDVKM. V was pared by 4 bases and J by 3 bases, with 13 bases between. CDR3 nucleotide sequence: TGTGCCAGCAGTTACGTCGAAAGGGACAATCAGCCCCAGCATTTT. The encoded protein is CASSYVERDNQPQHF.

This clonotype was counted many times. V usage is TRBV4-1 and J usage is TRBJ2-2, with 10 positions matching TRBD1. The CDR3 sequence is 17 residues long. From germline, CDR1 is MGHRA and CDR2 YSYEKL. The J segment lost 1 base and the V segment lost 4 bases, leaving 6 bases of the junction unmatched. The CDR3 reads CASSLRGQGLNTGELFF. In DNA form, the CDR3 reads TGCGCCAGCAGCCTCCGGGGACAGGGGCTGAACACCGGGGAGCTGTTTTTT.

This sequence joins TRBV5-5 and TRBJ2-7, with D possibly being TRBD2 (6 bases). Trimming removed 0 bases at V and 7 bases at J, with 11 bases between. The V gene's germline CDR1 is SGHKS and CDR2 YYEKEE (reference sequence). There are 13 residues in the CDR3. This chain's CDR3 is CASSLVGGEEQYF. For the CDR3, the DNA is TGTGCCAGCAGCTTGGTGGGGGGAGAAGAGCAGTACTTC.

This clonotype was recorded at least ten times. The gene calls are TRBV27 and TRBJ2-3; tentative D call: TRBD2 (8 bases). Germline assignment: CDR1 MNHEY and CDR2 SMNVEV (reference sequence). The V end lost 5 bases, the J end lost 7 bases, and 22 bases lay between the germline ends. The CDR3 runs 16 residues. The CDR3 sequence: CASSGTGERGPNTQYF. CDR3 coding DNA: TGTGCCAGCAGTGGAACAGGGGAGCGGGGGCCAAATACGCAGTATTTT.

In this sample, this clonotype turned up a few times. V gene TRBV18 combines with J gene TRBJ1-2, with 8 positions matching TRBD1. CDR1 KGHSH and CDR2 LQKENI come from the germline V gene. The trim removed 3 bases at V and 0 bases at J, leaving 3 bases unmatched. The CDR3 consists of 15 residues. This CDR3 is CASSPTGATNYGYTF. The CDR3 bases are TGTGCCAGCTCACCGACAGGGGCGACTAACTATGGCTACACCTTC.

In its sample, this clonotype was seen once. This chain connects TRBV12-3 or TRBV12-4 to TRBJ1-2, with D uncertain. Trimming removed 4 bases from V and 4 bases from J, with 7 bases in between. The CDR3 has 12 residues. The CDR3, as DNA: TGTGCCAGCAGTTCCAAGGGCTATGGCTACACCTTC. Protein product: CASSSKGYGYTF.

This clonotype was observed at least ten times. V usage is TRBV12-3 or TRBV12-4 and J usage is TRBJ2-2; D is undetermined. The CDR3 has 17 amino acids. Trimming stripped 4 bases from V and 0 bases from J, with 15 bases between. This CDR3 is CASSWAVDNANTGELFF. The CDR3 nucleotides read TGTGCCAGCAGTTGGGCGGTGGATAACGCGAACACCGGGGAGCTGTTTTTT.

This clonotype was seen at least ten times. The rearrangement uses TRBV12-3 or TRBV12-4 and TRBJ2-3; 13 positions match TRBD2. After removal of 6 bases from V and 0 bases from J, the junction contained 9 bases not matched to a gene. This CDR3 contains 18 residues. The CDR3 DNA sequence: TGTGCCAGCAGAAGGACTAGCGGGAGAACCACTAGCACAGATACGCAGTATTTT. Its translation is CASRRTSGRTTSTDTQYF.

This clonotype was counted at least ten times. The rearrangement links TRBV4-3 to TRBJ1-2; D is possibly TRBD1 (6 bases). Trimming took off 0 bases at V and 4 bases at J, with 9 bases between the two ends. Germline CDR1 and CDR2: LGHNA and YSLEER. The CDR3 loop spans 14 amino acids. CDR3 nucleotides: TGCGCCAGCAGCCAAGACGGACAGACCTATGGCTACACCTTC. Encoded protein: CASSQDGQTYGYTF.

Written as DNA, the CDR3 is TGCAGTGCTAGGACATCTTCTCAATATAGCAATCAGCCCCAGCATTTT. It is translated as CSARTSSQYSNQPQHF. V gene TRBV20-1 combines with J gene TRBJ1-5; D gene ambiguous. Germline CDR1 reads DFQATT; CDR2 reads SNEGSKA (reference sequence). V was pared by 3 bases and J by 0 bases, with 15 bases between. The CDR3 length is 16 residues.

This clonotype was seen at least ten times. J is TRBJ2-5 and V is TRBV7-6, with no clear D. CDR1 and CDR2 from the germline V gene are SGHVS and FNYEAQ. The CDR3 spans 12 residues. The ends were cut back, 4 bases at V and 1 base at J, with 4 bases in the middle. Written as DNA, the CDR3 is TGTGCCAGCAGCTACCTCCAAGAGACCCAGTACTTC. Amino acid sequence: CASSYLQETQYF.

This clonotype was detected many times. This chain links TRBV12-3 or TRBV12-4 with TRBJ2-1; perhaps TRBD2 as D (6 bases). Trimming removed 7 bases from V and 0 bases from J, with 19 bases in between. This CDR3 has 17 amino acids. CDR3 region: CASTPTGGESSYNEQFF. CDR3 sequence (DNA): TGTGCCAGCACTCCAACGGGCGGGGAGAGCTCCTACAATGAGCAGTTCTTC.

This clonotype came up a few times. The V gene is TRBV7-9, the J gene TRBJ1-1; no reliable D call. The CDR3 spans 13 residues. The V gene's germline CDR1 is SEHNR and CDR2 FQNEAQ (reference sequence). Trimming cost V 5 bases and J 3 bases, with 10 bases left between them. This CDR3 reads CASSPDGYTEAFF. As DNA, the CDR3 is TGTGCCAGCAGCCCCGACGGTTACACTGAAGCTTTCTTT.

This clonotype came up many times. This rearrangement joins TRBV7-2 to TRBJ1-1; 12 positions agree with TRBD1. V dropped 1 base and J dropped 7; count of bases not matched to a gene: 4. Germline V gene data show CDR1 as SGHTA and CDR2 as FQGNSA. The CDR3 consists of 15 residues. In DNA, the CDR3 is TGTGCCAGCAGCTTAGAGGGACAGGGGGCTCTTGAAGCTTTCTTT. Translating gives CASSLEGQGALEAFF.

This clonotype was seen ten or more times. V is TRBV11-2 and J is TRBJ1-3, with TRBD1 matching over 8 bases. The junction had 4 bases not matched to a gene; V was cut back by 3 bases and J by 3 bases. The V gene's germline CDR1 is SGHAT and CDR2 FQNNGV. The CDR3 contains 15 residues. CDR3 DNA sequence: TGTGCCAGCAGCTTTCGACAGGGGAGTGGAAACACCATATATTTT. Amino acids: CASSFRQGSGNTIYF.